This TCR beta chain was recovered during a study of human T cells and chemical hapten exposure. Study-wide context: Affected patients, primarily female, had alopecia areata, totalis or universalis.

Indicated time point: patch test 2, 6 weeks after DPC sensitization. Treatment in this sample: therapeutic diphenylcyclopropenone sensitization with weekly scalp DPC. Unfractionated whole blood yielded the extracted total RNA. The V end was cut by 5 bases, the J end by 1 base, with 17 bases between. The germline V gene encodes CDR1 DFQATT and CDR2 SNEGSKA (reference sequence). The CDR3 is made up of 15 amino acids. TCRdb re-analysed the RACE reads in MiXCR, keeping a single row per CDR3 protein. Among roughly 40,000 distinct CDR3 sequences listed, just under 9% were seen once. This clonotype was recorded many times.

The TCR sequence derives from a woman between 35 and 50 years old with alopecia areata. Some clones in this sample may be carry-over from other donors' samples. This material consisted of whole blood, taken in connection with sensitization to the hapten diphenylcyclopropenone (DPC). The V and J genes are TRBV20-1 and TRBJ1-1; no clear D. CDR3 DNA sequence: TGCAGTGCTCCCCATCGGGCCTCTCGGAACACTGAAGCTTTCTTT. Residues: CSAPHRASRNTEAFF.